A single sample gave rise to the 8 T cell receptor beta chains below, sequenced in a study of cytomegalovirus exposure and HLA in healthy donors. The protocol was immunoSEQ multiplex PCR, while the TCRdb copy is restricted to in-frame clones and leaves out a portion. This table has 260,000 or so clones, 90% appearing once. The specimen sequenced was PBMCs. The receptors stem from a woman in her thirties in good health and CMV-seronegative.

This rearrangement joins TRBV30 to TRBJ1-4; D is undetermined. The CDR3 runs to 15 residues. CDR1 is GTSNPN and CDR2 is SVGIG in the germline V gene (reference sequence). V dropped 0 bases and J dropped 7 bases, with 15 bases sitting between them. This chain's CDR3 is CAWSVVRGSPEKLFF. The CDR3 DNA sequence: TGTGCCTGGAGTGTGGTTCGGGGAAGCCCTGAAAAACTGTTTTTT.

The chain has TRBV4-3 and TRBJ2-3; D remains unclear. Germline CDR1 is LGHNA and CDR2 is YSLEER. The length of the CDR3 is 13 residues. V dropped 0 bases and J dropped 8 bases, with 9 bases sitting between them. The CDR3 sequence: CASSQDLVATQYF. The DNA of the CDR3 is TGCGCCAGCAGCCAAGATTTAGTAGCTACGCAGTATTTT.

This sequence joins TRBV28 and TRBJ2-7; no reliable D call. Germline V gene sequence: CDR1 MDHEN, CDR2 SYDVKM. CDR3 length: 15 residues. V was shortened by 0 bases and J by 7 bases, with 16 bases between the two germline ends. The CDR3 DNA follows: TGTGCCAGCAGTTTATGGTTTCAGTCAAAGAGGGAGCAGTACTTC. As protein: CASSLWFQSKREQYF. Using reference TRBV28 and TRBJ2-7 for the parts outside the CDR3, the full variable domain is DVKVTQSSRYLVKRTGEKVFLECVQDMDHENMFWYRQDPGLGLRLIYFSYDVKMKEKGDIPEGYSVSREKKERFSLILESASTNQTSMYLCASSLWFQSKREQYFGPGTRLTVT.

This clone was seen only once. This chain's CDR3 is CASSLTSGGTYEQYF. The CDR3 bases are TGTGCCAGCAGTTTGACTAGCGGGGGTACCTACGAGCAGTACTTC. The chain is built from TRBV28 and TRBJ2-7; TRBD2 aligns across 12 bases. The CDR3 spans 15 residues. Trimming cost V 3 bases and J 2 bases; bases outside gene matches: 2. Per germline, CDR1 MDHEN and CDR2 SYDVKM.

The chain combines TRBV27 with TRBJ1-3, with D possibly matching TRBD1 (6 bases). From germline, CDR1 is MNHEY and CDR2 SMNVEV (reference sequence). V lost 5 bases, J lost 0 bases, and 23 bases lay in between. The CDR3 loop spans 19 amino acids. The CDR3 spells CASSPSLQGTVFSGNTIYF. Here the CDR3 DNA reads TGTGCCAGCAGTCCATCCTTACAGGGAACCGTTTTCTCTGGAAACACCATATATTTT.

The genes are TRBV19 and TRBJ1-1; weak D call: TRBD1 (6 bases). V lost 1 base to trimming and J lost 0 bases, with 9 bases between them. The CDR3 has 15 amino acids. Germline lookup yields CDR1 LNHDA and CDR2 SQIVND (reference sequence). The DNA for the CDR3 is TGTGCCAGTAGTATAGCTGGGGGGCTGAACACTGAAGCTTTCTTT. This sequence encodes CASSIAGGLNTEAFF.

This rearrangement joins TRBV29-1 to TRBJ1-3, with 10 positions matching TRBD1. The V gene's germline CDR1 is SQVTM and CDR2 ANQGSEA. The CDR3 spans 14 residues. The junction had 4 bases not matched to a gene; V was cut back by 4 bases and J by 4 bases. The CDR3 region is CSVGQGAPGNTIYF. The CDR3 nucleotides are TGCAGCGTTGGACAGGGGGCGCCCGGAAACACCATATATTTT.

This clone was found once. The chain links TRBV14 to TRBJ2-1; D remains ambiguous. Trimming stripped 1 base from V and 7 bases from J, with 14 bases between. Germline CDR1 and CDR2: SGHDN and FVKESK. The length of the CDR3 is 15 residues. The CDR3 coding sequence is TGTGCCAGCAGCCAAGCTACCTCTTATCGGAATGAGCAGTTCTTC. It encodes CASSQATSYRNEQFF.